A selection of T cell receptor beta chains follows, all from one sample in a study of control samples from healthy donors and cancer patients. The data were produced by immunoSEQ multiplex PCR, yet TCRdb's version contains in-frame clones alone and is incomplete. The table shows tens of thousands of clones, with around 95% occurring only once. Sequencing was done on a sample of blood. The receptors were gathered from a woman younger than 45 in good health. Each CDR3 is given with its conserved first and last residue. Fields, in order: V gene, clone size, D gene, J gene, CDR3 protein, CDR3 DNA. The D gene is left open where the match is weak. Clone size is given for some rows only: seen once, a few or many times, or a class if the clone is expanded.

V: TRBV6-5
size: once
D: TRBD2
J: TRBJ2-7
CDR3: CASSYSDGRLYEQYF
DNA: TGTGCCAGCAGTTACTCAGACGGGAGGCTCTACGAGCAGTACTTC

V: TRBV10-2
size: NA
D: NA
J: TRBJ2-1
CDR3: CASRELPRGEQFF
DNA: TGCGCCAGCAGGGAGTTACCACGTGGTGAGCAGTTCTTC

V: TRBV2
size: once
D: NA
J: TRBJ1-3
CDR3: CASSEGRFGSGNTIYF
DNA: TGTGCCAGCAGTGAAGGCCGATTCGGCTCTGGAAACACCATATATTTT

V: TRBV2
size: NA
D: TRBD1
J: TRBJ1-1
CDR3: CASTTRGGNTEAFF
DNA: TGTGCCAGCACCACCAGGGGGGGGAACACTGAAGCTTTCTTT

V: TRBV19
size: NA
D: NA
J: TRBJ2-1
CDR3: CASSRTGVHEQFF
DNA: TGTGCCAGTAGTCGGACGGGCGTGCATGAGCAGTTCTTC

V: TRBV29-1
size: NA
D: TRBD1
J: TRBJ2-7
CDR3: CSVEGTGTGALGEQYF
DNA: TGCAGCGTTGAGGGGACCGGGACAGGGGCTTTGGGCGAGCAGTACTTC

V: TRBV6-1
size: once
D: TRBD1
J: TRBJ1-4
CDR3: CASSEGTGGGKLFF
DNA: TGTGCCAGCAGTGAAGGGACAGGGGGAGGGAAACTGTTTTTT

V: TRBV10-2
size: NA
D: TRBD1
J: TRBJ1-1
CDR3: CASGWDRGYTEAFF
DNA: TGCGCCAGCGGGTGGGACAGGGGATACACTGAAGCTTTCTTT

V: TRBV3-1/TRBV3-2
size: NA
D: NA
J: TRBJ2-6
CDR3: CASSQVGTLPGANVLTF
DNA: TGTGCCAGCAGCCAAGTCGGGACATTGCCTGGGGCCAACGTCCTGACTTTC

V: TRBV2
size: once
D: TRBD2
J: TRBJ2-3
CDR3: CASSRLAVSTDTQYF
DNA: TGTGCCAGCAGCCGACTAGCGGTTAGCACAGATACGCAGTATTTT

V: TRBV27
size: NA
D: TRBD1
J: TRBJ1-1
CDR3: CASSLTGTVTEAFF
DNA: TGTGCCAGCAGTTTGACCGGGACAGTCACTGAAGCTTTCTTT

V: TRBV7-2
size: NA
D: TRBD2
J: TRBJ2-3
CDR3: CASSLGTSSHTQYF
DNA: TGTGCCAGCAGCTTAGGGACTAGCAGCCATACGCAGTATTTT

V: TRBV28
size: NA
D: NA
J: TRBJ1-5
CDR3: CASSFLAQGYQPQHF
DNA: TGTGCCAGCAGCTTTCTCGCACAGGGTTACCAGCCCCAGCATTTT

V: TRBV28
size: NA
D: NA
J: TRBJ1-3
CDR3: CASSHDRDLGNTIYF
DNA: TGTGCCAGCAGTCACGACAGAGACCTGGGAAACACCATATATTTT

V: TRBV14
size: NA
D: NA
J: TRBJ2-7
CDR3: CASSQASGEQYF
DNA: TGTGCCAGCAGCCAAGCCAGCGGCGAGCAGTACTTC

V: TRBV28
size: NA
D: NA
J: TRBJ2-7
CDR3: CASSLFRLGSGEQYF
DNA: TGTGCCAGCAGTTTATTCCGTCTGGGGTCGGGCGAGCAGTACTTC

V: TRBV27
size: NA
D: NA
J: TRBJ2-7
CDR3: CASSSLGEQYF
DNA: TGTGCCAGCAGTTCCTTGGGCGAGCAGTACTTC

V: TRBV20-1
size: NA
D: NA
J: TRBJ2-7
CDR3: CSASSQGKPEQYF
DNA: TGCAGTGCTAGTTCGCAGGGGAAGCCCGAGCAGTACTTC

V: TRBV2
size: NA
D: TRBD1
J: TRBJ2-3
CDR3: CASSAGDRGVSDTQYF
DNA: TGTGCCAGCAGTGCCGGGGACAGGGGGGTTTCAGATACGCAGTATTTT

V: TRBV29-1
size: NA
D: NA
J: TRBJ1-2
CDR3: CSVEEQGYGYTF
DNA: TGCAGCGTTGAAGAGCAGGGCTATGGCTACACCTTC

V: TRBV6-5
size: NA
D: NA
J: TRBJ1-5
CDR3: CASQTGGINQPQHF
DNA: TGTGCCAGCCAGACCGGCGGTATCAATCAGCCCCAGCATTTT

V: TRBV9
size: once
D: TRBD2
J: TRBJ2-3
CDR3: CASSLASPSGTSTDTQYF
DNA: TGTGCCAGCAGCTTAGCCTCCCCTAGCGGGACAAGCACAGATACGCAGTATTTT

V: TRBV27
size: NA
D: NA
J: TRBJ1-1
CDR3: CASRRTGTEAFF
DNA: TGTGCCAGCAGGCGCACGGGCACTGAAGCTTTCTTT